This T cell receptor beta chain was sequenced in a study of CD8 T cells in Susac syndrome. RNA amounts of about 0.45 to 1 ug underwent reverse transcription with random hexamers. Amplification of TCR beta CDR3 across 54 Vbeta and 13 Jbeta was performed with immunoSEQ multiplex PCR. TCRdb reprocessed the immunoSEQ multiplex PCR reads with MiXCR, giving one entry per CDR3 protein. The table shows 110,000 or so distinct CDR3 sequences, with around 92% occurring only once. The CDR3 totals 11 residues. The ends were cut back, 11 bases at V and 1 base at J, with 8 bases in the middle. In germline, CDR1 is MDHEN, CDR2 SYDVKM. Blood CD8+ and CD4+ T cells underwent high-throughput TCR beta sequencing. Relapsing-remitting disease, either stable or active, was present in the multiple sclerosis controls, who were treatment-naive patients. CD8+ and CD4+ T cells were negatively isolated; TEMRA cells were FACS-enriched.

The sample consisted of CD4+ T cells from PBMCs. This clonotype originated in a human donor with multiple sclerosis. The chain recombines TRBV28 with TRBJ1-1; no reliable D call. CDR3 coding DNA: TGTGCCGCCCGCCGGAACACTGAAGCTTTCTTT. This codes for CAARRNTEAFF.